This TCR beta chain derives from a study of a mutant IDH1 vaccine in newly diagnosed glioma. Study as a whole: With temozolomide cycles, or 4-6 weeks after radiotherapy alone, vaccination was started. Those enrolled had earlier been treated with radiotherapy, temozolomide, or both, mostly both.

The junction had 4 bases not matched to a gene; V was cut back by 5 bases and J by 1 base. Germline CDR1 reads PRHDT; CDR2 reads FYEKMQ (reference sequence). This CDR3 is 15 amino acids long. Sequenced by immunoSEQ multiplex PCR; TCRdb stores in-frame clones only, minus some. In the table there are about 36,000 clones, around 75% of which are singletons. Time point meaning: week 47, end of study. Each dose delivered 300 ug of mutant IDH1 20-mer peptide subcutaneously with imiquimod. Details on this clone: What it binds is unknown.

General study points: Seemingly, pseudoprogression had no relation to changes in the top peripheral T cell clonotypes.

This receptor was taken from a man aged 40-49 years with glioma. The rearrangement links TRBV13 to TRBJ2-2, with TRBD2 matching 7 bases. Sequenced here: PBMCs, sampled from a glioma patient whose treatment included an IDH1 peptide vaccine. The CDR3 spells CASSPGTKNTGELFF. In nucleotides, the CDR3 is TGTGCCAGCAGCCCCGGGACTAAGAACACCGGGGAGCTGTTTTTT.